This T cell receptor (beta chain) is from a study of graft-versus-host responses after intestinal transplantation. Turning to the study itself: Each recipient received a multivisceral, liver-intestinal, or isolated intestinal graft. The recipients all started with anti-thymocyte globulin induction and then took tacrolimus and steroids for approximately 3 years.

Sequenced by immunoSEQ multiplex PCR; TCRdb stores in-frame clones only, minus some. The sample records tens of thousands of clones, 70% to 90% being singletons. The CDR3 contains 16 residues. Germline CDR1 SGDLS, CDR2 YYNGEE. V lost 2 bases, J lost 10 bases, and 14 bases stayed unmatched. To note about this clone: The antigen is not known.

Overall study findings and caveats: Early post-transplant HvG declines tracked with peak circulating GvH clone levels. Detection of GvH clones occurred in recipient marrow, and some had their first appearance in ileum or blood.

The chain combines TRBV9 with TRBJ2-1; 8 bases are shared with TRBD2. The sequences come from unstimulated CD4+ T cells sorted from spleen or lymph node cells, collected before transplant. This receptor was identified in a human donor who was the organ donor for an intestinal transplant. CDR3 nucleotide sequence: TGTGCCAGCAGCGTCGGTAGCGGGACCACTGTCACAGAGCAGTTCTTC. It is translated as CASSVGSGTTVTEQFF.